These 4 T cell receptor beta chains share one sample of origin, sequenced in a study of tumor-infiltrating lymphocytes in oesophageal squamous cell carcinoma. In TCRdb, the PCR reads were re-called with MiXCR into one record per CDR3 protein. This table has 3,000 to 3,500 distinct CDR3 sequences, approximately 16% appearing once. Sequenced sample: esophageal tumor tissue. The receptor set was obtained from a male donor with esophageal squamous cell carcinoma.

Judged by abundance, this clonotype is large. V gene TRBV7-9 combines with J gene TRBJ1-2, with D unresolved. V gave up 4 bases and J gave up 1 base, with 10 bases separating them. The CDR3 contains 14 residues. Germline assignment: CDR1 SEHNR and CDR2 FQNEAQ (reference sequence). In DNA, the CDR3 is TGTGCCAGCAGCTCCACAGTCAATAACTATGGCTACACCTTC. This translates into CASSSTVNNYGYTF.

This clonotype is medium-sized (0.01 to 0.1%) within its sample. This clone may be a read error of a much larger clone one base away. The chain carries TRBV6-6 and TRBJ2-5; TRBD2 aligns across 9 bases. J gave up 11 bases and V 0 bases, and 10 bases lay outside the gene matches. CDR3 length: 15 amino acids. Germline CDR1 is MNHNY and CDR2 is SVGAGI (reference sequence). Here the CDR3 DNA reads TGTGCCAGCAGTTACTCAGGCGGGGGGGCAAATGAGCAGTACTTC. Protein product: CASSYSGGGANEQYF.

In this sample, this clonotype is medium-sized (0.01 to 0.1%). The genes are TRBV24-1 and TRBJ1-2; 9 nucleotides match TRBD1. The CDR3 totals 13 residues. CDR1 KGHDR and CDR2 SFDVKD come from the germline V gene. The V gene end was trimmed by 6 bases and the J gene end by 6 bases; junction bases not matched to a gene: 4. This CDR3 is CATSTQGAHGYTF. In nucleotides, the CDR3 is TGTGCCACCAGTACACAGGGGGCCCATGGCTACACCTTC.

Details on this clonotype: It is likely a read error, because the conserved phenylalanine at the end of the CDR3 is missing. The DNA is left out, because the CDR3 cannot be placed on it with certainty; the CDR3 is given as TCRdb lists it. The V gene is TRBV7-3, the J gene TRBJ2-6. CDR1 SGHTA and CDR2 FQGTGA come from the germline V gene. The CDR3 totals 8 residues, both ends included. The CDR3 sequence: CASSDPIQ.